The 15 T cell receptor beta chains below were found in one sample sequenced in a study of PD-1 blockade in mismatch repair-deficient tumors. Clones were read by immunoSEQ multiplex PCR, and TCRdb kept only the in-frame ones, dropping some. The profile shows 15,000 to 20,000 clones, about 80% of them singletons. Sequencing used PBMCs, obtained about 23 weeks after starting pembrolizumab. These receptors were taken from an adult with mismatch repair-deficient cancer.

This chain joins TRBV5-6 and TRBJ1-1, with 7 bases aligning to TRBD1. The V and J ends lost 3 bases and 4 bases, in that order; junction bases with no gene match: 9. Per germline, CDR1 SGHDT and CDR2 YYEEEE. The CDR3 spans 15 residues. CDR3 amino acids: CASSSLDRWGTEAFF. The CDR3 bases are TGTGCCAGCAGCTCCTTGGACAGGTGGGGCACTGAAGCTTTCTTT.

This clone was seen more than once but under ten times. The chain combines TRBV27 with TRBJ1-6; D is perhaps TRBD1 (5 bases). Germline-derived CDR1 and CDR2 are MNHEY and SMNVEV (reference sequence). This CDR3 contains 13 residues. Trimming removed 5 bases from V and 9 bases from J, with 11 bases in between. DNA for the CDR3: TGTGCCAGCAGTCAGACAGTGGGTTCACCCCTCCACTTT. The encoded protein is CASSQTVGSPLHF.

The V gene is TRBV18, the J gene TRBJ1-3; tentative D call: TRBD1 (6 bases). V lost 6 bases to trimming and J lost 0 bases, with 9 bases between them. Germline lookup yields CDR1 KGHSH and CDR2 LQKENI. CDR3 length: 14 amino acids. CDR3 nucleotides: TGTGCCAGCTCTCAACAGGGCTCTGGAAACACCATATATTTT. Translated: CASSQQGSGNTIYF. Variable domain in full (rest from reference TRBV18 and TRBJ1-3): NAGVMQNPRHLVRRRGQEARLRCSPMKGHSHVYWYRQLPEEGLKFMVYLQKENIIDESGMPKERFSAEFPKEGPSILRIQQVVRGDSAAYFCASSQQGSGNTIYFGEGSWLTVV.

The chain's CDR3 is CASSLAGYGYTF. CDR3 sequence (DNA): TGTGCCAGCAGCTTGGCGGGCTATGGCTACACCTTC. The rearrangement joins TRBV5-5 to TRBJ1-2, with unresolved D. Germline V gene lookup returns CDR1 SGHKS and CDR2 YYEKEE (reference sequence). Trimming took off 0 bases at V and 4 bases at J, with 4 bases between the two ends. There are 12 residues in the CDR3.

V is TRBV21-1 and J is TRBJ2-3; TRBD2, the table's D call, lacks a check against the DNA. TRBV21-1 is described as a pseudogene. There are 16 residues in the CDR3. The CDR3: CASSKCAGLSTDTQYF. DNA of the CDR3: TGTGCCAGCAGCAAATGTGCGGGCCTTAGCACAGATACGCAGTATTTT.

This clone was counted once. This sequence joins TRBV28 and TRBJ1-3, with unresolved D. The CDR3 has 14 amino acids. The V gene's germline CDR1 is MDHEN and CDR2 SYDVKM. V was pared by 4 bases and J by 0 bases, with 7 bases between. Here the CDR3 DNA reads TGTGCCAGCAGTTCAGGTATCTCTGGAAACACCATATATTTT. Translated: CASSSGISGNTIYF.

This chain uses TRBV21-1 with TRBJ2-7; the D call TRBD2 from the table was never checked on the DNA. TRBV21-1 is given as a pseudogene. The CDR3 totals 15 residues. The CDR3 coding sequence is TGTGCCAGCAGCAAAGCCCCGTCCGGCTCCTACGAGCAGTACTTC. Amino acids: CASSKAPSGSYEQYF.

This clone was seen once. The rearrangement joins TRBV7-6 to TRBJ1-4; no clear D. The CDR3 length is 14 residues. The V gene lost 3 bases and the J gene lost 0 bases, with 5 bases spanning the gap. Per the germline V gene, CDR1 is SGHVS and CDR2 is FNYEAQ. Here the CDR3 reads CASSFTATNEKLFF. CDR3 DNA sequence: TGTGCCAGCAGCTTCACAGCAACTAATGAAAAACTGTTTTTT.

Comments on this clone: Other DNA sequences from this sample encode an identical CDR3 as well. This rearrangement joins TRBV2 to TRBJ1-5, with 8 bases that match TRBD1. Looked up from germline, CDR1 is SNHLY and CDR2 is FYNNEI. The J segment lost 7 bases and the V segment lost 2 bases, leaving 4 bases of the junction unmatched. The CDR3 totals 14 residues. CDR3: CASSEQGARQPQHF. The CDR3 coding sequence is TGTGCCAGCAGTGAACAGGGGGCAAGGCAGCCCCAGCATTTT.

V is TRBV7-2 and J is TRBJ1-4; D is unclear. Germline CDR1 reads SGHTA; CDR2 reads FQGNSA. Trimming shortened V by 4 bases and J by 6 bases, and 18 bases separated the two germline ends. There are 16 residues in the CDR3. The CDR3, as DNA: TGTGCCAGCAGCTCCTTTCCCCAATCTAGGCATGAAAAACTGTTTTTT. Translated, it gives CASSSFPQSRHEKLFF.

The table lists this clone with a few counts. The rearrangement joins TRBV10-3 to TRBJ2-7, with TRBD1 identical over 8 bases. The germline CDR1 and CDR2 sequences are ENHRY and SYGVKD. V was pared by 6 bases and J by 2 bases, with 6 bases of the junction left unmatched. This CDR3 has 14 residues. The CDR3 loop reads CAISGRDRPYEQYF. The CDR3 DNA reads TGTGCCATCAGCGGCCGGGACAGGCCCTACGAGCAGTACTTC.

CDR3 residues: CASSPLLYSPLHF. CDR3 coding DNA: TGTGCCAGCAGCCCCCTACTTTATTCACCCCTCCACTTT. The V call is TRBV7-2, the J call TRBJ1-6; D remains unclear. The CDR3 is 13 amino acids. V lost 5 bases to trimming and J lost 8 bases, with 10 bases between them. The V gene's germline CDR1 is SGHTA and CDR2 FQGNSA.

V is TRBV9 and J is TRBJ2-5; 9 bases align to TRBD2. Germline CDR1 SGDLS, CDR2 YYNGEE. This CDR3 contains 15 residues. V dropped 0 bases and J dropped 1; count of bases not matched to a gene: 1. The CDR3 DNA reads as TGTGCCAGCAGCGTAGGACTAGCGGCCCAAGAGACCCAGTACTTC. This encodes CASSVGLAAQETQYF.

CDR3 region: CASLNRDSSYEQYF. In nucleotides, the CDR3 is TGTGCCAGTCTGAACCGGGACAGCTCCTACGAGCAGTACTTC. This sequence joins TRBV2 and TRBJ2-7, with 7 bases that match TRBD1. Germline V gives CDR1 SNHLY, CDR2 FYNNEI. Germline trimming cut 9 bases from V and 0 bases from J; bases unmatched to any gene: 8. The CDR3 has 14 residues.

This chain connects TRBV7-2 to TRBJ2-3; TRBD1 might be the D (6 bases). Germline lookup yields CDR1 SGHTA and CDR2 FQGNSA. CDR3 length equals 14 residues. Trimming pared 1 base from V and 3 bases from J, leaving 8 bases between. The CDR3 protein is CASSLGTATDTQYF. For the CDR3, the DNA is TGTGCCAGCAGCTTAGGGACAGCAACAGATACGCAGTATTTT.